The subject of this entry is one T cell receptor (beta chain). Its target is not known. V was shortened by 6 bases and J by 6 bases, with 10 bases between the two germline ends. Per germline, CDR1 SNHLY and CDR2 FYNNEI. The CDR3 loop spans 12 amino acids. This record comes from a study of beta chain features in type 1 diabetes. Reverse transcription of all isolated RNA meant that expressed TCRB transcripts were sequenced. The study sequenced naive, central memory and regulatory T cell samples to an average of roughly 4 million reads. Clones were sequenced by immunoSEQ multiplex PCR, and TCRdb holds only the in-frame ones, with some missing. The sample lists 900,000 or so clones, roughly 15% occurring once. CD45RO/CCR7/CD25/CD127/CD95/CD27 separated CD4+ naive, central memory, regulatory and stem cell-like memory cells by sorting. Regarding the study as a whole: Although PCR might favor shorter templates, it would do so equally in patients and controls.

V usage is TRBV2 and J usage is TRBJ2-3, with a weak D call TRBD1 (5 bases). This sequence was found in a woman aged 18 to 35 in good health. The source material was naive CD4+ T cells from blood. The CDR3 here is CASRPQGDTQYF. The CDR3 nucleotides are TGTGCCAGCAGACCCCAGGGTGATACGCAGTATTTT.